Each of the 29 T cell receptor beta chains below was sequenced from the same sample in a study of graft-versus-host responses after intestinal transplantation. These receptors have no identified antigens. Sequencing was performed with immunoSEQ multiplex PCR; in TCRdb, only in-frame clones are kept and a portion is missing. This table has about 120,000 clones, about nine tenths appearing once. Sequencing was performed on unstimulated CD4+ T cells sorted from spleen or lymph node cells, taken before intestinal transplant. All receptors come from a human donor who received an intestinal transplant.

V is TRBV5-4 and J is TRBJ2-2; the D gene is possibly TRBD2 (5 bases). Trimming removed 0 bases from V and 5 bases from J, with 11 bases in between. This CDR3 is 15 amino acids long. Per the germline V gene, CDR1 is SGHNT and CDR2 is YYREEE (reference sequence). CDR3 amino acids: CASSLVPQRTGELFF. Written as DNA, the CDR3 is TGTGCCAGCAGCTTGGTTCCCCAGCGGACCGGGGAGCTGTTTTTT.

Only one count was recorded for this clone. The chain links TRBV6-5 to TRBJ1-2; TRBD1 matches 8 bases. The CDR3 is made up of 15 amino acids. Looked up from germline, CDR1 is MNHEY and CDR2 is SVGAGI. The trim removed 6 bases at V and 3 bases at J, leaving 9 bases unmatched. CDR3 region: CASRRPTGVDYGYTF. CDR3 bases: TGTGCCAGCAGACGACCGACAGGGGTGGACTATGGCTACACCTTC.

V gene TRBV2 combines with J gene TRBJ2-3, with TRBD2 matching over 10 bases. With 4 bases clipped from V and 5 bases from J, the junction kept 6 bases outside the gene matches. The CDR3 sequence is 15 residues long. The germline V gene has CDR1 SNHLY and CDR2 FYNNEI. CDR3: CASSVVAGGGDTQYF. The CDR3 DNA follows: TGTGCCAGCAGTGTAGTAGCGGGAGGCGGAGATACGCAGTATTTT.

This chain uses TRBV7-9 with TRBJ1-5; D not resolved. V lost 5 bases to trimming and J lost 4 bases, with 3 bases between them. The CDR3 is 11 residues long. Germline assignment: CDR1 SEHNR and CDR2 FQNEAQ (reference sequence). The CDR3 sequence: CASSPNQPQHF. As DNA, the CDR3 is TGTGCCAGCAGCCCAAATCAGCCCCAGCATTTT.

The chain is built from TRBV7-4 and TRBJ2-7; tentatively, D is TRBD1 (6 bases). Trimming left V 5 bases short and J 2 bases short, with 13 bases between. The CDR3 is 14 amino acids. The germline CDR1 and CDR2 sequences are SGHVT and SQSDAQ. Here the CDR3 reads CASSPGARTYEQYF. The CDR3 DNA sequence: TGTGCCAGCAGCCCAGGGGCCAGAACCTACGAGCAGTACTTC.

The chain couples TRBV30 to TRBJ2-7; 7 bases are a match to TRBD2. V was clipped by 3 bases and J by 0 bases; unmatched bases: 5. The CDR3 runs 14 residues. Looked up from germline, CDR1 is GTSNPN and CDR2 is SVGIG (reference sequence). The CDR3 spells CAWSAGGSSYEQYF. The CDR3 nucleotides read TGTGCCTGGAGCGCCGGGGGGAGCTCCTACGAGCAGTACTTC.

This clone occurred once. The J gene is TRBJ2-1, the V gene TRBV9; D might be TRBD1 (6 bases). The CDR3 is 16 residues long. The V gene lost 0 bases and the J gene lost 0 bases, with 10 bases spanning the gap. Looked up from germline, CDR1 is SGDLS and CDR2 is YYNGEE. The CDR3 nucleotides are TGTGCCAGCAGCGTAGTTGGGGACAACTCCTACAATGAGCAGTTCTTC. Protein product: CASSVVGDNSYNEQFF.

V usage is TRBV5-1 and J usage is TRBJ2-7; 16 nucleotides agree with TRBD2. CDR3 size: 19 residues. Germline loops: CDR1 SGHRS, CDR2 YFSETQ. The ends lost 2 bases at V and 1 base at J; junction bases unmatched: 9. The CDR3 here is CASSFGKGLAGGRSYEQYF. The CDR3 nucleotides read TGCGCCAGCAGCTTCGGGAAGGGACTAGCGGGAGGGAGGTCCTACGAGCAGTACTTC.

The V call is TRBV7-3, the J call TRBJ2-1; TRBD2 matches at 8 bases. This CDR3 is 16 amino acids long. Germline CDR1 SGHTA, CDR2 FQGTGA. The J segment lost 0 bases and the V segment lost 1 base, leaving 2 bases of the junction unmatched. CDR3 loop: CASSLMGTSSYNEQFF. The DNA of the CDR3 is TGTGCCAGCAGCTTAATGGGGACTAGCTCCTACAATGAGCAGTTCTTC.

The chain is built from TRBV21-1 and TRBJ2-1; TRBD1, as called in the table, went unchecked against the DNA. TRBV21-1 is a listed pseudogene. The CDR3 covers 14 residues. CDR3 protein: CASSRRAGGHEQFF. In DNA form, the CDR3 reads TGTGCCAGCAGCAGAAGGGCAGGGGGCCATGAGCAGTTCTTC.

V usage is TRBV12-2 and J usage is TRBJ1-1; the table calls TRBD1, which could not be checked here. TRBV12-2 corresponds to a pseudogene. This CDR3 is built from 16 residues. The DNA for the CDR3 is TGTGCAAGTCGCTTAATACACAGGGCCATGAACACTGAAGCTTTCTTT. It yields the protein CASRLIHRAMNTEAFF.

DNA for the CDR3: TGTGCCAGCTCACTACCGACAGGGTATGGCTACACCTTC. As protein: CASSLPTGYGYTF. The V and J genes are TRBV18 and TRBJ1-2; 7 positions match TRBD1. The V gene end was trimmed by 4 bases and the J gene end by 5 bases; junction bases not matched to a gene: 4. This CDR3 contains 13 residues. CDR1 is KGHSH and CDR2 is LQKENI in the germline V gene.

This clone has just one count. The V gene is TRBV7-9, the J gene TRBJ2-5; 7 bases agree with TRBD2. Germline values: CDR1 SEHNR, CDR2 FQNEAQ (reference sequence). This CDR3 contains 15 residues. V lost 4 bases, J lost 4 bases, and 9 bases stayed unmatched. The CDR3 reads CASSSGRAWGETQYF. CDR3 in DNA: TGTGCCAGCAGCTCTGGGAGGGCCTGGGGAGAGACCCAGTACTTC.

This sequence joins TRBV7-6 and TRBJ2-5, with D possibly TRBD2 on 7 matching bases. The CDR3 contains 16 residues. Trimming removed 5 bases at V and 1 base at J, with 17 bases between. Looked up from germline, CDR1 is SGHVS and CDR2 is FNYEAQ. CDR3 sequence (DNA): TGTGCCAGCAGCCCCGGGGGGCTACCCTTCCAAGAGACCCAGTACTTC. It specifies CASSPGGLPFQETQYF.

CDR3 in DNA: TGTGCCAGCAGATCCACTTACCCTTCTGTAGATACGCAGTATTTT. As protein: CASRSTYPSVDTQYF. The chain links TRBV28 to TRBJ2-3; D unclear. Trimming cost V 6 bases and J 5 bases, with 18 bases left between them. The CDR3 covers 15 residues. From germline, CDR1 is MDHEN and CDR2 SYDVKM.

The chain recombines TRBV6-1 with TRBJ2-5; the D gene is possibly TRBD2 (6 bases). Germline V CDR1 and CDR2: MNHNS, SASEGT. Trimming removed 2 bases at V and 5 bases at J, with 15 bases between. The CDR3 is 15 amino acids. CDR3 residues: CASSENTGRGETQYF. DNA of the CDR3: TGTGCCAGCAGTGAAAACACGGGCCGGGGGGAGACCCAGTACTTC.

The J gene is TRBJ2-7, the V gene TRBV6-1, with TRBD2 as a possible D gene (5 bases). CDR3 size: 14 residues. V was shortened by 1 base and J by 7 bases, with 14 bases between the two germline ends. CDR1 is MNHNS, CDR2 SASEGT, per germline. CDR3 amino acids: CASSEVGNAFEQYF. As DNA, the CDR3 is TGTGCCAGCAGTGAAGTCGGGAACGCCTTTGAGCAGTACTTC.

The rearrangement joins TRBV19 to TRBJ2-2, with D hard to call. Germline CDR1 reads LNHDA; CDR2 reads SQIVND (reference sequence). V lost 4 bases to trimming and J lost 1 base, with 7 bases between them. The CDR3 totals 14 residues. The CDR3 DNA reads TGTGCCAGTAGTACCAGGTGGAACACCGGGGAGCTGTTTTTT. As protein: CASSTRWNTGELFF.

This chain joins TRBV7-2 and TRBJ2-3; possible D gene TRBD2, 5 bases. Germline V lookup: CDR1 SGHTA, CDR2 FQGNSA. V lost 5 bases and J 0 bases, leaving 9 bases between the germline ends. The CDR3 contains 14 residues. In nucleotides, the CDR3 is TGTGCCAGCAGCGAAGCGGTGAGCACAGATACGCAGTATTTT. Translated, it gives CASSEAVSTDTQYF. Full variable domain (remainder filled in from reference TRBV7-2 and TRBJ2-3): GAGVSQSPSNKVTEKGKDVELRCDPISGHTALYWYRQSLGQGLEFLIYFQGNSAPDKSGLPSDRFSAERTGGSVSTLTIQRTQQEDSAVYLCASSEAVSTDTQYFGPGTRLTVL.

The chain uses TRBV27 and TRBJ2-1, with TRBD2 matching 11 bases. V was pared by 8 bases and J by 2 bases, with 8 bases of the junction left unmatched. Germline lookup yields CDR1 MNHEY and CDR2 SMNVEV (reference sequence). The CDR3 is 16 residues long. CDR3 nucleotides: TGTGCCAGCGGCTCTATAGCGGGAGGGCCCTACAATGAGCAGTTCTTC. This gives the protein CASGSIAGGPYNEQFF.

The rearrangement links TRBV18 to TRBJ2-5, with 8 nucleotides matching TRBD2. The CDR3 is 16 amino acids. Germline CDR1 and CDR2: KGHSH and LQKENI. V lost 0 bases, J lost 7 bases, and 10 bases stayed unmatched. The CDR3 spells CASSPPGLDRRATQYF. The CDR3 DNA is TGTGCCAGCTCACCACCGGGACTAGATAGGCGCGCGACCCAGTACTTC.

The V gene is TRBV29-1, the J gene TRBJ2-3; 12 bases are a match to TRBD2. Unmatched junction bases numbered 13, after V lost 6 bases and J lost 6 bases. The CDR3 contains 16 residues. In germline, CDR1 is SQVTM, CDR2 ANQGSEA. The CDR3 bases are TGCAGCGTCGCAAGACTAGCGGGAGCCGTGTCGGATACGCAGTATTTT. It specifies CSVARLAGAVSDTQYF.

This clone was seen a single time. The V and J genes are TRBV6-5 and TRBJ1-2; 7 bases are shared with TRBD1. This CDR3 has 14 residues. In germline, CDR1 is MNHEY, CDR2 SVGAGI. Trimming cost V 2 bases and J 4 bases; bases outside gene matches: 4. CDR3 nucleotide sequence: TGTGCCAGCAGTTACGACAGGACAGGCTATGGCTACACCTTC. Its translation: CASSYDRTGYGYTF.

The rearrangement links TRBV6-4 to TRBJ2-3; TRBD1 might be the D (5 bases). With 6 bases removed from V and 2 bases from J, the gap between germline ends came to 15 bases. Per the germline V gene, CDR1 is MRHNA and CDR2 is SNTAGT. The CDR3 contains 15 residues. CDR3 amino acids: CASRRQGLPTDTQYF. The CDR3, as DNA: TGTGCCAGCAGGCGTCAGGGATTGCCCACAGATACGCAGTATTTT.

The table lists this clone with a count of one. The chain combines TRBV19 with TRBJ2-7, with D maybe TRBD2 (5 bases). V shed 7 bases and J shed 2 bases, with 18 bases lying between them. CDR3 length equals 15 residues. From germline, CDR1 is LNHDA and CDR2 SQIVND (reference sequence). The CDR3 loop is CASKDMAGGPYEQYF. The CDR3 DNA is TGTGCCAGTAAGGATATGGCGGGCGGACCCTACGAGCAGTACTTC. Combining the CDR3 with reference TRBV19 and TRBJ2-7 gives the whole variable domain DGGITQSPKYLFRKEGQNVTLSCEQNLNHDAMYWYRQDPGQGLRLIYYSQIVNDFQKGDIAEGYSVSREKKESFPLTVTSAQKNPTAFYLCASKDMAGGPYEQYFGPGTRLTVT.

The sample holds one count of this clone. The rearrangement uses TRBV13 and TRBJ2-3; D gene unclear. Looked up from germline, CDR1 is PRHDT and CDR2 is FYEKMQ (reference sequence). V lost 3 bases, J lost 4 bases, and 8 bases lay in between. The length of the CDR3 is 13 residues. The CDR3 DNA sequence: TGTGCCAGCAGCTTCCTAAACTCAGATACGCAGTATTTT. It translates to CASSFLNSDTQYF.

V and J are TRBV19 and TRBJ1-1; a possible D gene is TRBD1 (5 bases). The CDR3 consists of 13 residues. CDR1 and CDR2 from the germline V gene are LNHDA and SQIVND (reference sequence). With 7 bases removed from V and 6 bases from J, the gap between germline ends came to 15 bases. This CDR3 reads CASTTRGFSEAFF. Written as DNA, the CDR3 is TGTGCCAGTACCACAAGGGGATTTTCTGAAGCTTTCTTT.

The rearrangement joins TRBV5-4 to TRBJ2-5; TRBD2 aligns across 8 bases. Germline assignment: CDR1 SGHNT and CDR2 YYREEE (reference sequence). There are 15 residues in the CDR3. The J segment lost 7 bases and the V segment lost 2 bases, leaving 10 bases of the junction unmatched. CDR3 region: CASSFSGGQERTQYF. CDR3 nucleotides: TGTGCCAGCAGCTTCAGCGGGGGTCAAGAGCGGACCCAGTACTTC.

The rearrangement uses TRBV4-2 and TRBJ2-1; D perhaps matches TRBD2 (5 bases). Germline loops: CDR1 LGHNA, CDR2 YNFKEQ. The CDR3 spans 15 residues. V lost 5 bases, J lost 6 bases, and 17 bases lay in between. The CDR3 protein is CASSGSDLRANEQFF. The CDR3 DNA is TGTGCCAGCAGCGGATCGGACCTGAGGGCCAATGAGCAGTTCTTC.